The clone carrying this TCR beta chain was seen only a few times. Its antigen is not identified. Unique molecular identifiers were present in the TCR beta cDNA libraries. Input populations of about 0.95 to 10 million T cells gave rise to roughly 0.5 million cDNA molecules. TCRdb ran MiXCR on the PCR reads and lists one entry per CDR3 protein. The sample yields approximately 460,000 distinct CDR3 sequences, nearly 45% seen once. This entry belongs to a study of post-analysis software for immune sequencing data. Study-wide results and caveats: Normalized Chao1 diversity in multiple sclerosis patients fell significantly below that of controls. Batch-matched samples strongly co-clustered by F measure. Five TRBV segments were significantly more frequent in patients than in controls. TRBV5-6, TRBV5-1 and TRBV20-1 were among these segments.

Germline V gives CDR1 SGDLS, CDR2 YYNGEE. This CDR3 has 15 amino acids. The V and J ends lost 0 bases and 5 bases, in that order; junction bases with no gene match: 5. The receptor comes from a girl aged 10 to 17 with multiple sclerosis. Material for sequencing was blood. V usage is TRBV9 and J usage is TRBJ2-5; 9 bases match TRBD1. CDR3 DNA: TGTGCCAGCAGCGTAGACAGGGGGCCGGGGGAGACCCAGTACTTC. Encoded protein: CASSVDRGPGETQYF.